This T cell receptor beta chain originates from a study of T-cell reconstitution after alpha-beta-depleted transplantation in children listed by TCRdb under 2016. Background on the whole study: The study quantitatively tracked T-cell immune reconstitution after TCRalphabeta/CD19-depleted allogeneic hematopoietic cell transplantation in children using TCR repertoire profiling.

The meaning of the sample's treatment or condition label: allogeneic hematopoietic cell transplantation with graft depleted of TCRalphabeta T cells and CD19 B cells. The transplant recipients were children given TCRalphabeta/CD19-depleted allogeneic hematopoietic cell grafts. Overall study outcomes, separate from this receptor: About two months after transplant, the apparently early recovery of alphabetaT-cell counts reportedly depended on just several hundred clones that had expanded rapidly and came from non-depleted graft cells. In some patients, high TCRbeta diversity at day 60 was attributed to recipient T cells and intrathymic progenitors that had survived conditioning. Hyperexpanded clone frequencies declined over subsequent months; after one year, T-cell counts and TCRbeta diversity were mostly attributed to newly produced T cells.

This clonotype was seen many times. No antigen is known for it. Nothing much larger sits one base from this clone, and base qualities are not available. Sequences MDHEN (CDR1) and SYDVKM (CDR2) are obtained from the germline V gene. The junction shows trimming of 11 bases on V and 4 bases on J, plus 24 bases between the germline ends. The CDR3 holds 15 amino acids from the cysteine to the phenylalanine. Only the CDR3 region is kept as DNA, spanning 45 bases read in frame from base 1. Library creation used PCR. The sample was run on an Illumina HiSeq 2500. TCR library preparation used molecular barcoding, with unique molecular identifiers applied to normalize quantification of the TCRbeta repertoire. In-frame beta chains were kept once TCRdb had trimmed the public reads at Q25 with fastp and called clones with MiXCR. Under each unique CDR3 protein, matching rows form one entry showing the most common genes and DNA. The sample table records roughly 490,000 distinct CDR3 sequences; approximately 10% of these occur just once. The ten largest make up around 15% of the sample.

Specimen: PBMCs, mostly from graft donor cells, collected 180 days after TCRalphabeta/CD19-depleted stem cell transplant. The TCR sequence derives from a female patient aged 2 to 10 who had a stem cell transplant for aplastic anemia, so the T cells may come from the graft donor. The chain is encoded by TRBV28 joined to TRBJ2-7, with a tentative D gene TRBD2 over 6 matching bases. The DNA sequence is as follows: TGTGCCGCCGGGCTATCCCGCGGGGCGGGGTACGAGCAGTACTTC. Its translation is CAAGLSRGAGYEQYF.